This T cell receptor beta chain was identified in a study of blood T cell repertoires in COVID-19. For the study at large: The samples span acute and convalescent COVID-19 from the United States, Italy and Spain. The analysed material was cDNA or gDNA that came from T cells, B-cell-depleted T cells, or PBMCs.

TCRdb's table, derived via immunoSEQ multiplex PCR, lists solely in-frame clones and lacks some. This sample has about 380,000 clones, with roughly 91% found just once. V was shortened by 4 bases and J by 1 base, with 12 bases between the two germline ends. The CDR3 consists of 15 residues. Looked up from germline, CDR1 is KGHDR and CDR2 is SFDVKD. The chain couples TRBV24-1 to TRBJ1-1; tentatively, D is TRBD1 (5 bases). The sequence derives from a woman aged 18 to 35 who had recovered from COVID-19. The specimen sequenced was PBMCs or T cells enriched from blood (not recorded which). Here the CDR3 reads CATSDPQGGNTEAFF. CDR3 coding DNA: TGTGCCACCAGTGACCCGCAGGGAGGGAACACTGAAGCTTTCTTT.